One and the same sample provided the 4 T cell receptor beta chains below, sequenced in a study of cytomegalovirus exposure and HLA in healthy donors. 60 Vbeta and 13 Jbeta primers were used in PCR. Profiled with immunoSEQ multiplex PCR; TCRdb holds only in-frame clones, not every one. The table lists roughly 160,000 clones, 80% to 90% of them singletons. Sequencing was done on a sample of PBMCs. The receptors shown here come from a man between 18 and 29 years old in good health and CMV-seropositive.

This rearrangement joins TRBV28 to TRBJ2-7, with 13 bases lining up with TRBD2. J was trimmed by 2 bases and V by 11 bases; bases with no gene match: 18. The length of the CDR3 is 18 residues. Germline V gene lookup returns CDR1 MDHEN and CDR2 SYDVKM. Here the CDR3 reads CAPCHYILAGGRPYEQYF. The CDR3 bases are TGTGCCCCCTGCCACTACATACTAGCGGGGGGGCGTCCCTACGAGCAGTACTTC.

The gene calls are TRBV15 and TRBJ2-1; D is possibly TRBD2 (6 bases). Between the trimmed V and J ends, which lost 3 bases and 0 bases, there was a span of 12 bases. Germline V gives CDR1 LNHNV, CDR2 YYDKDF (reference sequence). The length of the CDR3 is 16 residues. CDR3 nucleotides: TGTGCCACCAGCAGGACTTGGCGGGGCTCCTACAATGAGCAGTTCTTC. It yields the protein CATSRTWRGSYNEQFF.

The rearrangement links TRBV13 to TRBJ2-7, with a weak D call TRBD1 (5 bases). Germline CDR1 is PRHDT and CDR2 is FYEKMQ (reference sequence). The CDR3 has 13 amino acids. The germline V and J ends were trimmed by 5 bases and 5 bases, with 13 bases remaining between them. Here the CDR3 reads CASSEVLGDEQYF. Written as DNA, the CDR3 is TGTGCCAGCAGCGAAGTATTAGGGGACGAGCAGTACTTC.

The chain uses TRBV7-2 and TRBJ1-6; 10 nucleotides agree with TRBD1. The V gene end was trimmed by 5 bases and the J gene end by 9 bases; junction bases not matched to a gene: 10. This CDR3 contains 16 residues. Germline lookup yields CDR1 SGHTA and CDR2 FQGNSA. The CDR3 nucleotides are TGTGCCAGCAGCCCCTGGACAGGGGGTTTTCCTTCACCCCTCCACTTT. Protein product: CASSPWTGGFPSPLHF. The whole variable domain, remainder taken from reference TRBV7-2 and TRBJ1-6, is GAGVSQSPSNKVTEKGKDVELRCDPISGHTALYWYRQSLGQGLEFLIYFQGNSAPDKSGLPSDRFSAERTGGSVSTLTIQRTQQEDSAVYLCASSPWTGGFPSPLHFGNGTRLTVT.